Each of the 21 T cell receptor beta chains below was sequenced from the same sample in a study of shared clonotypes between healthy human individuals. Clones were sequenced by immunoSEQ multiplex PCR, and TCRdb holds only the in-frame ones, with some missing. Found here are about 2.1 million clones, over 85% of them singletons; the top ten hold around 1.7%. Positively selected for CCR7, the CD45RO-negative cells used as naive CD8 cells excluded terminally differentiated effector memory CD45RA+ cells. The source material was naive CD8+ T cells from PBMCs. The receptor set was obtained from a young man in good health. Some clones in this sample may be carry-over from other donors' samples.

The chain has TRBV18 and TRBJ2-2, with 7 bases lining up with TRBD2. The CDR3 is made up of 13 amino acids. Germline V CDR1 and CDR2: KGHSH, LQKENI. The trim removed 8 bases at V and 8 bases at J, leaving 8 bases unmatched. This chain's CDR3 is CASPKGRVGELFF. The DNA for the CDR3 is TGTGCCAGCCCCAAGGGGAGGGTGGGGGAGCTGTTTTTT. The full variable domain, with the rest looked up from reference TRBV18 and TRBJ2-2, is NAGVMQNPRHLVRRRGQEARLRCSPMKGHSHVYWYRQLPEEGLKFMVYLQKENIIDESGMPKERFSAEFPKEGPSILRIQQVVRGDSAAYFCASPKGRVGELFFGEGSRLTVL.

CDR3 amino acids: CASSRRDRPTYEQYF. CDR3 DNA: TGTGCCAGCAGCCGACGGGACCGGCCAACTTACGAGCAGTACTTC. The chain joins TRBV9 to TRBJ2-7; D possibly matches TRBD1 or TRBD2 (5 bases each). Germline-derived CDR1 and CDR2 are SGDLS and YYNGEE. V lost 4 bases and J lost 4, with 18 bases in between. CDR3 length: 15 amino acids. Full variable domain (rest looked up from reference TRBV9 and TRBJ2-7): DSGVTQTPKHLITATGQRVTLRCSPRSGDLSVYWYQQSLDQGLQFLIQYYNGEERAKGNILERFSAQQFPDLHSELNLSSLELGDSALYFCASSRRDRPTYEQYFGPGTRLTVT.

CDR3 DNA sequence: TGTGCCAGCACCGAAAGCGGGGGGATCTATGGCTACACCTTC. Translated, it gives CASTESGGIYGYTF. This chain uses TRBV28 with TRBJ1-2, with TRBD1 as a possible D gene (5 bases). This CDR3 has 14 residues. Between the trimmed V and J ends, which lost 7 bases and 4 bases, there was a span of 16 bases. The germline gives CDR1 MDHEN, CDR2 SYDVKM.

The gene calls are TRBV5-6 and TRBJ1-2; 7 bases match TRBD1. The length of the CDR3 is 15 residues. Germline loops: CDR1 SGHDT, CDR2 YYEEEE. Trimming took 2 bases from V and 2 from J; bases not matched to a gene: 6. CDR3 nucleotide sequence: TGTGCCAGCAGCTTTGGACAGGCCCGGAACTATGGCTACACCTTC. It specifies CASSFGQARNYGYTF.

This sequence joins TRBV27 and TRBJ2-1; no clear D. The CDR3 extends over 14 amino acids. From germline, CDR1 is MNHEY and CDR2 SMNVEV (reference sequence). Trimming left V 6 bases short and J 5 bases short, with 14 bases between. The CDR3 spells CASRDMARDNEQFF. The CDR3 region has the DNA TGTGCCAGCAGAGACATGGCCCGGGACAATGAGCAGTTCTTC.

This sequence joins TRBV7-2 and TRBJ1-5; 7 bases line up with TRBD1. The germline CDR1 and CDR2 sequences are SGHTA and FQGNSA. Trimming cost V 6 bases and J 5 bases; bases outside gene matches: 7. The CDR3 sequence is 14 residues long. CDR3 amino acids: CASRIGQEHQPQHF. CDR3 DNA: TGTGCCAGCAGGATCGGACAGGAACATCAGCCCCAGCATTTT.

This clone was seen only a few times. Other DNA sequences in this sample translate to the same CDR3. The CDR3 nucleotides are TGTGCCAGTAGTAACAGGGGCTCCTACAATGAGCAGTTCTTC. It specifies CASSNRGSYNEQFF. The chain uses TRBV19 and TRBJ2-1; TRBD1 aligns across 7 bases. J gave up 0 bases and V 4 bases, and 0 bases lay outside the gene matches. Germline values: CDR1 LNHDA, CDR2 SQIVND (reference sequence). This CDR3 has 14 amino acids.

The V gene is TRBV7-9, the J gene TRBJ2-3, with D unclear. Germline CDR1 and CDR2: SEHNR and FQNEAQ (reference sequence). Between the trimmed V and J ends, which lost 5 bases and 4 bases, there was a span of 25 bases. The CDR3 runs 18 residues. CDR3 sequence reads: CASSPPTGMKDTSDTQYF. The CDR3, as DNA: TGTGCCAGCAGCCCCCCCACTGGTATGAAAGATACCTCAGATACGCAGTATTTT.

In DNA, the CDR3 is TGTGCCAGCAGTTTACATAACCCTGTGACAGGGGAAGGGTACGAGCAGTACTTC. This translates into CASSLHNPVTGEGYEQYF. The rearrangement links TRBV28 to TRBJ2-7; 8 bases map to TRBD1. The ends lost 2 bases at V and 4 bases at J; junction bases unmatched: 16. The CDR3 totals 18 residues. Germline V gene lookup returns CDR1 MDHEN and CDR2 SYDVKM.

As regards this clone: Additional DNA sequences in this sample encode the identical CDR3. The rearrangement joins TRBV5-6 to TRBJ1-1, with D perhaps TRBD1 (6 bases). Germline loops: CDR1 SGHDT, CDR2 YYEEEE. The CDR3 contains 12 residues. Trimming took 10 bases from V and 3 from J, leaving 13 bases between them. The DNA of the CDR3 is TGTGCCTCTTCTAGGGGGGACACTGAAGCTTTCTTT. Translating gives CASSRGDTEAFF.

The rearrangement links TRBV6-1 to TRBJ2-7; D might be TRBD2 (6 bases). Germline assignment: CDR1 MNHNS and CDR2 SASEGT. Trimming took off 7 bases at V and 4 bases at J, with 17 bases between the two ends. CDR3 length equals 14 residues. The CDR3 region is CASTNRREAYEQYF. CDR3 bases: TGTGCCAGCACCAACCGAAGGGAGGCGTACGAGCAGTACTTC.

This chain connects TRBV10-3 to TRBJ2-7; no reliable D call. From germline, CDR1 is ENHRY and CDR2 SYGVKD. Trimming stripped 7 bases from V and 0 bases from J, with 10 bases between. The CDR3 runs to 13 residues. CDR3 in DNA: TGTGCCATCAAGGAGCCGCTCTCCTACGAGCAGTACTTC. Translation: CAIKEPLSYEQYF.

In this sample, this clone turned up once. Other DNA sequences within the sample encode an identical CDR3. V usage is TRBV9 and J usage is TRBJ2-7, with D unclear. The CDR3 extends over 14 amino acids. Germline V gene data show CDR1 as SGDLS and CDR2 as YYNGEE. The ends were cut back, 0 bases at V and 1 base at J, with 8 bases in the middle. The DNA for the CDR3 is TGTGCCAGCAGCGTAGGGGGTCCTTCCTACGAGCAGTACTTC. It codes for CASSVGGPSYEQYF.

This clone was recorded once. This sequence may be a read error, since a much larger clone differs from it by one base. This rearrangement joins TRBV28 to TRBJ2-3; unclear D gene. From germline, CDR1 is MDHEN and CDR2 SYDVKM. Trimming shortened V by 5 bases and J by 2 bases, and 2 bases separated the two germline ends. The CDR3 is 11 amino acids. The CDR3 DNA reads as TGTGCCAGCAGTACCACAGATACGCAGTATTTT. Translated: CASSTTDTQYF. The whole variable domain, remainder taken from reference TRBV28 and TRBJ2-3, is DVKVTQSSRYLVKRTGEKVFLECVQDMDHENMFWYRQDPGLGLRLIYFSYDVKMKEKGDIPEGYSVSREKKERFSLILESASTNQTSMYLCASSTTDTQYFGPGTRLTVL.

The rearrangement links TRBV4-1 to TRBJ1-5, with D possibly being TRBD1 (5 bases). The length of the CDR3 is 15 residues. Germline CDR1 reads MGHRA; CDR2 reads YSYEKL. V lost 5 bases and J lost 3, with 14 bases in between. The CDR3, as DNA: TGCGCCAGCAGCTACGGGGCAGGTGACAATCAGCCCCAGCATTTT. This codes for CASSYGAGDNQPQHF.

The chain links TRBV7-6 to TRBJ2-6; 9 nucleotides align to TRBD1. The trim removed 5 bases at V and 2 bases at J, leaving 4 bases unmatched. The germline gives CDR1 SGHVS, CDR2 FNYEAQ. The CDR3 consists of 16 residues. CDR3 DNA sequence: TGTGCCAGCAGCCTGGGACAGGGAACTGGGGCCAACGTCCTGACTTTC. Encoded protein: CASSLGQGTGANVLTF.

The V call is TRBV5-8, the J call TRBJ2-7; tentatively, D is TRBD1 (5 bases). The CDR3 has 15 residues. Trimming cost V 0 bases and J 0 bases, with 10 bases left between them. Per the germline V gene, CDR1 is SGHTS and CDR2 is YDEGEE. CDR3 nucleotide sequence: TGTGCCAGCAGCTTGGTGCAGGGAAGCTCCTACGAGCAGTACTTC. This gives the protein CASSLVQGSSYEQYF. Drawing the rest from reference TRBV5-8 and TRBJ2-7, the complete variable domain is EAGVTQSPTHLIKTRGQQATLRCSPISGHTSVYWYQQALGLGLQFLLWYDEGEERNRGNFPPRFSGRQFPNYSSELNVNALELEDSALYLCASSLVQGSSYEQYFGPGTRLTVT.

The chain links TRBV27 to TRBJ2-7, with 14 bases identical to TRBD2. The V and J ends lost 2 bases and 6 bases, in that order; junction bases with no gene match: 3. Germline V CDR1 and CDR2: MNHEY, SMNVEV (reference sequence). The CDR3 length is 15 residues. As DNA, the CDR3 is TGTGCCAGCAGTTTAGCGGGACTAGCGGGAGTCGAGCAGTACTTC. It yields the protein CASSLAGLAGVEQYF.

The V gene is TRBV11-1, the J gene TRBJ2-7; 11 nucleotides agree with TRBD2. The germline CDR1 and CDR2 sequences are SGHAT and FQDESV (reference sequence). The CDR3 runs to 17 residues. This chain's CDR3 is CASEGTSGTTSTNEQYF. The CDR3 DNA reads TGTGCGAGCGAGGGGACTAGCGGCACAACCTCAACCAACGAGCAGTACTTC.

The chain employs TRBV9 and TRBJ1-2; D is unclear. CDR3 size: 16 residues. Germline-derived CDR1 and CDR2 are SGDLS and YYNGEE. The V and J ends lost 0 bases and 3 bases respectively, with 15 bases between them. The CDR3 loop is CASSVGLVGRHYGYTF. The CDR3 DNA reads TGTGCCAGCAGCGTAGGCCTTGTAGGACGGCACTATGGCTACACCTTC.

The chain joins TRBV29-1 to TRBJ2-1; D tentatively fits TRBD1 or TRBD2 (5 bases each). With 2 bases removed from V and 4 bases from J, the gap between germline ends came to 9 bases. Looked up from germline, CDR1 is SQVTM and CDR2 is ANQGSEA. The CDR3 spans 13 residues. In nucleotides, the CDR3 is TGCAGCGTTGAACCGGGACCTTACAATGAGCAGTTCTTC. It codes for CSVEPGPYNEQFF.